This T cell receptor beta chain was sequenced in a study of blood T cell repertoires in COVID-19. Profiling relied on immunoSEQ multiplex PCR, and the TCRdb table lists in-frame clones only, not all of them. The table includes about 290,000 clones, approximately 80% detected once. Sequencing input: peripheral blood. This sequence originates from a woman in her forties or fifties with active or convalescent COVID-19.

The DNA for the CDR3 is TGCAGCGTGTGGACAGGGACCTACGAGCAGTACTTC. It translates to CSVWTGTYEQYF. V gene TRBV29-1 combines with J gene TRBJ2-7, with 8 positions matching TRBD1. This CDR3 spans 12 amino acids. CDR1 is SQVTM, CDR2 ANQGSEA, per germline. Trimming took 6 bases from V and 2 from J; bases not matched to a gene: 3.